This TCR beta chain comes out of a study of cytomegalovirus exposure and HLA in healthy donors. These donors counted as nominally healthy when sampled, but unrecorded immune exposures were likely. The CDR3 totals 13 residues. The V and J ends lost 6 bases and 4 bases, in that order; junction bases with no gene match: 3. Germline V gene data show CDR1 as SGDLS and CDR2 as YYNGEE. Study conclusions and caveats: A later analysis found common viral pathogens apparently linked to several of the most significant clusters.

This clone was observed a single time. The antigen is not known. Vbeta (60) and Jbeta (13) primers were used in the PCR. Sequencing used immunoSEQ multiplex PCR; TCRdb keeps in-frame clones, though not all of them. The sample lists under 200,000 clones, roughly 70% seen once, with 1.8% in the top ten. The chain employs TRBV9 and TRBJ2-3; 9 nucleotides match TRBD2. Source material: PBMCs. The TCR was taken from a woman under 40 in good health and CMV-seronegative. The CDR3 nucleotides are TGTGCCAGCACTAGCGGGATGGCAGATACGCAGTATTTT. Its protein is CASTSGMADTQYF.